The 28 T cell receptor beta chains below all came from one sample that was sequenced in a study of identical twins. TCRdb called the 5' RACE reads again in MiXCR, with one record for every CDR3 protein. The table shows approximately 1.8 million distinct CDR3 sequences, with 25% to 35% occurring only once. Sequencing input: cord blood. All receptors derive from a newborn girl in good health.

The gene calls are TRBV5-1 and TRBJ2-3; 9 bases are shared with TRBD2. The CDR3 runs 17 residues. Per germline, CDR1 SGHRS and CDR2 YFSETQ. Trimming took 4 bases from V and 0 from J; bases not matched to a gene: 9. CDR3 nucleotide sequence: TGCGCCAGCAGCGTGACTAGCGGCCCACCTAGCACAGATACGCAGTATTTT. As protein: CASSVTSGPPSTDTQYF.

This clonotype was counted a few times. The V and J genes are TRBV5-1 and TRBJ1-1; no clear D gene. Germline V gene data show CDR1 as SGHRS and CDR2 as YFSETQ. This CDR3 contains 13 residues. The V gene lost 4 bases and the J gene lost 1 base, with 8 bases spanning the gap. As DNA, the CDR3 is TGCGCCAGCAGCCATGACGGGAACACTGAAGCTTTCTTT. This encodes CASSHDGNTEAFF.

The chain joins TRBV28 to TRBJ1-5; 8 nucleotides line up with TRBD1. Germline trimming cut 6 bases from V and 4 bases from J; bases unmatched to any gene: 14. CDR1 and CDR2 from the germline V gene are MDHEN and SYDVKM. The CDR3 spans 17 residues. The CDR3 loop reads CASSSPWTGIRNQPQHF. CDR3 DNA: TGTGCCAGCAGCTCCCCCTGGACAGGGATTAGAAATCAGCCCCAGCATTTT.

The rearrangement uses TRBV12-3 or TRBV12-4 and TRBJ2-3; possible D gene TRBD2, 6 bases. Trimming cost V 11 bases and J 1 base, with 31 bases left between them. The CDR3 has 19 residues. Written as DNA, the CDR3 is TGTGCCGGCACCGACTCACTAGCCCGTCGTCTTCTCGGCACAGATACGCAGTATTTT. Its translation: CAGTDSLARRLLGTDTQYF.

The CDR3 DNA reads TGCAGTGCTAGAGACCAAGGGACAGTCTACGAGCAGTACTTC. Protein: CSARDQGTVYEQYF. The rearrangement links TRBV20-1 to TRBJ2-7; 7 nucleotides align to TRBD1. The CDR3 is 14 amino acids. Germline V gene sequence: CDR1 DFQATT, CDR2 SNEGSKA (reference sequence). Germline trimming cut 0 bases from V and 3 bases from J; bases unmatched to any gene: 5.

V usage is TRBV11-2 and J usage is TRBJ2-1; D might be TRBD2 (5 bases). The ends were cut back, 1 base at V and 10 bases at J, with 14 bases in the middle. The CDR3 spans 14 residues. Germline V lookup: CDR1 SGHAT, CDR2 FQNNGV. The CDR3 sequence is CASSLVSLGREQFF. The CDR3 DNA follows: TGTGCCAGCAGCTTAGTTTCTCTAGGGAGAGAGCAGTTCTTC.

In its sample, this clonotype was seen a few times. This chain joins TRBV12-3 or TRBV12-4 and TRBJ1-5; 10 nucleotides match TRBD1. The CDR3 extends over 15 amino acids. With V trimmed by 3 bases and J by 4 bases, 3 bases remained unmatched. The CDR3 is CASSFVGQGNQPQHF. CDR3 sequence (DNA): TGTGCCAGCAGTTTTGTGGGACAGGGGAATCAGCCCCAGCATTTT.

The chain links TRBV18 to TRBJ1-2, with D perhaps matching TRBD1 (5 bases). The germline V and J ends were trimmed by 2 bases and 4 bases, with 17 bases remaining between them. Germline V gene data show CDR1 as KGHSH and CDR2 as LQKENI. The CDR3 is 16 amino acids. The CDR3 loop is CASSPSTPNGAYGYTF. The CDR3 DNA sequence: TGTGCCAGCTCACCATCGACACCTAACGGGGCCTATGGCTACACCTTC.

This clonotype was seen a few times. The rearrangement links TRBV20-1 to TRBJ1-2; D perhaps matches TRBD1 (5 bases). The V end lost 2 bases, the J end lost 6 bases, and 16 bases lay between the germline ends. Germline V CDR1 and CDR2: DFQATT, SNEGSKA (reference sequence). The CDR3 totals 14 residues. The CDR3: CSARRGPSGNGYTF. CDR3 sequence (DNA): TGCAGTGCTAGAAGGGGACCGAGTGGTAATGGCTACACCTTC.

V gene TRBV2 combines with J gene TRBJ1-2, with a weak D call TRBD1 (6 bases). CDR1 is SNHLY and CDR2 is FYNNEI in the germline V gene. Between the trimmed V and J ends, which lost 11 bases and 4 bases, there was a span of 23 bases. The CDR3 loop spans 15 amino acids. The CDR3 coding sequence is TGTGCCGCCGACGAAAGGGGGTTTTTTTCCTATGGCTACACCTTC. As protein: CAADERGFFSYGYTF.

The chain uses TRBV12-3 or TRBV12-4 and TRBJ1-4; the D is unclear. The ends were cut back, 2 bases at V and 8 bases at J, with 12 bases in the middle. The CDR3 length is 14 residues. The CDR3 spells CASSLFEGGEKLFF. In nucleotides, the CDR3 is TGTGCCAGCAGTTTATTCGAGGGAGGGGAAAAACTGTTTTTT.

This clonotype was detected a few times. CDR3 sequence reads: CASRDGQGVDTQYF. The CDR3 coding sequence is TGTGCCAGCAGAGACGGACAGGGGGTAGATACGCAGTATTTT. The J gene is TRBJ2-3, the V gene TRBV6-6, with 10 positions matching TRBD1. This CDR3 has 14 amino acids. Germline V lookup: CDR1 MNHNY, CDR2 SVGAGI (reference sequence). V dropped 6 bases and J dropped 5; count of bases not matched to a gene: 5.

V usage is TRBV2 and J usage is TRBJ2-1; D tentatively reads TRBD1 or TRBD2 (6 bases each). Per the germline V gene, CDR1 is SNHLY and CDR2 is FYNNEI. This CDR3 spans 16 amino acids. V was shortened by 3 bases and J by 2 bases, with 14 bases between the two germline ends. DNA for the CDR3: TGTGCCAGCAGTGAGGTCTCGGGGGCTACCTACAATGAGCAGTTCTTC. Protein product: CASSEVSGATYNEQFF.

This clonotype was seen a few times. V usage is TRBV9 and J usage is TRBJ2-3, with a weak D call TRBD2 (5 bases). V lost 4 bases and J lost 6, with 15 bases in between. The CDR3 runs to 14 residues. Germline V gives CDR1 SGDLS, CDR2 YYNGEE. The CDR3 DNA is TGTGCCAGCAGCCCCTTTAGCGCCGCGGATACGCAGTATTTT. It encodes CASSPFSAADTQYF.

This clonotype occurred a few times. The rearrangement links TRBV20-1 to TRBJ2-7, with D possibly being TRBD2 (5 bases). Germline V gene lookup returns CDR1 DFQATT and CDR2 SNEGSKA (reference sequence). Trimming stripped 4 bases from V and 3 bases from J, with 10 bases between. The CDR3 runs 12 residues. The CDR3: CSAMTILYEQYF. CDR3 nucleotides: TGCAGTGCTATGACTATACTCTACGAGCAGTACTTC.

The sample holds a few counts of this clonotype. The V call is TRBV4-2, the J call TRBJ2-7; TRBD2 matches at 8 bases. V trimming: 4 bases; J trimming: 4 bases; junction bases outside the gene matches: 12. The CDR3 loop spans 16 amino acids. Per germline, CDR1 LGHNA and CDR2 YNFKEQ. Written as DNA, the CDR3 is TGTGCCAGCAGCCCGACCGTCCGGGAGGGCGGGTACGAGCAGTACTTC. Amino acid sequence: CASSPTVREGGYEQYF.

This clonotype was detected a few times. The chain recombines TRBV29-1 with TRBJ2-1, with D perhaps matching TRBD1 (7 bases). The CDR3 contains 13 residues. CDR1 and CDR2 from the germline V gene are SQVTM and ANQGSEA. Trimming removed 5 bases at V and 3 bases at J, with 11 bases between. As DNA, the CDR3 is TGCAGCGTTATCCAGGGGGGCTACAATGAGCAGTTCTTC. Its translation is CSVIQGGYNEQFF.

This clonotype came up a few times. The CDR3 nucleotides are TGTGCCAGCAGTTCCGGGACTAGCGGGAGGCCAGATACGCAGTATTTT. As protein: CASSSGTSGRPDTQYF. This chain joins TRBV28 and TRBJ2-3, with 15 nucleotides matching TRBD2. In germline, CDR1 is MDHEN, CDR2 SYDVKM. This CDR3 comprises 16 residues. Trimming cost V 4 bases and J 4 bases; bases outside gene matches: 3.

The CDR3 protein is CASSPTSAFPYEQYF. In nucleotides, the CDR3 is TGCGCCAGCAGCCCCACTAGCGCTTTTCCCTACGAGCAGTACTTC. The V call is TRBV5-1, the J call TRBJ2-5; 7 bases are shared with TRBD2. The J call may be mistaken, given a closer DNA end match to TRBJ2-7. The V gene's germline CDR1 is SGHRS and CDR2 YFSETQ. The CDR3 runs to 15 residues.

This clonotype was seen more than once but under ten times. The chain recombines TRBV20-1 with TRBJ1-1; 9 positions agree with TRBD1. Per the germline V gene, CDR1 is DFQATT and CDR2 is SNEGSKA (reference sequence). With 7 bases clipped from V and 0 bases from J, the junction kept 12 bases outside the gene matches. This CDR3 has 16 residues. The CDR3 DNA follows: TGCAGTGGGGAGGGAGGACAGGGGATGTTGAACACTGAAGCTTTCTTT. It yields the protein CSGEGGQGMLNTEAFF.

V gene TRBV3-1 combines with J gene TRBJ1-1; D is possibly TRBD1 (5 bases). Germline CDR1 reads LGHDT; CDR2 reads YNNKEL (reference sequence). Trimming removed 1 base at V and 3 bases at J, with 18 bases between. The CDR3 totals 17 residues. CDR3 region: CASSQGMGVLRDTEAFF. The CDR3 bases are TGTGCCAGCAGCCAAGGAATGGGGGTTTTAAGGGACACTGAAGCTTTCTTT. The full variable domain, its missing parts supplied by reference TRBV3-1 and TRBJ1-1, is DTAVSQTPKYLVTQMGNDKSIKCEQNLGHDTMYWYKQDSKKFLKIMFSYNNKELIINETVPNRFSPKSPDKAHLNLHINSLELGDSAVYFCASSQGMGVLRDTEAFFGQGTRLTVV.

The rearrangement uses TRBV20-1 and TRBJ2-1; possibly TRBD2 for D (6 bases). This CDR3 is 15 amino acids long. Trimming shortened V by 3 bases and J by 0 bases, and 12 bases separated the two germline ends. Germline V lookup: CDR1 DFQATT, CDR2 SNEGSKA (reference sequence). The CDR3 spells CSASRSGRSYNEQFF. The CDR3 nucleotides are TGCAGTGCTAGCCGAAGCGGGCGCTCCTACAATGAGCAGTTCTTC.

This clonotype was picked up a small number of times. The chain employs TRBV3-1 and TRBJ2-3, with TRBD2 matching 13 bases. Trimming removed 4 bases from V and 0 bases from J; junction bases left unmatched: 7. The CDR3 has 18 amino acids. CDR1 and CDR2 (germline): LGHDT, YNNKEL (reference sequence). DNA for the CDR3: TGTGCCAGCAGCCCTGAACTAGCGGGGGGGCCTAGCACAGATACGCAGTATTTT. It codes for CASSPELAGGPSTDTQYF.

There are many counts of this clonotype. The chain links TRBV5-1 to TRBJ2-1; D is tentatively TRBD1 or TRBD2 (5 bases each). Germline lookup yields CDR1 SGHRS and CDR2 YFSETQ. Between the trimmed V and J ends, which lost 0 bases and 2 bases, there was a span of 9 bases. The CDR3 covers 15 residues. The DNA for the CDR3 is TGCGCCAGCAGCTTGGTGGGGGAGACCTACAATGAGCAGTTCTTC. This encodes CASSLVGETYNEQFF.

This clonotype was counted once. The rearrangement joins TRBV3-1 to TRBJ2-7; TRBD2 matches at 7 bases. The CDR3 length is 15 residues. From germline, CDR1 is LGHDT and CDR2 YNNKEL (reference sequence). After removal of 3 bases from V and 2 bases from J, the junction contained 7 bases not matched to a gene. The CDR3 loop reads CASSQLQAGAYEQYF. The CDR3 DNA is TGTGCCAGCAGCCAGCTTCAGGCGGGAGCCTACGAGCAGTACTTC.

The rearrangement links TRBV5-1 to TRBJ1-6, with 7 bases lining up with TRBD1. CDR1 and CDR2 (germline): SGHRS, YFSETQ. The CDR3 contains 15 residues. The junction had 10 bases not matched to a gene; V was cut back by 4 bases and J by 9 bases. The CDR3 DNA reads as TGCGCCAGCAGCCCCCAGACAGGGTCCGGTTCACCCCTCCACTTT. Its protein product is CASSPQTGSGSPLHF. Looking up the rest from reference TRBV5-1 and TRBJ1-6 gives the full variable domain: KAGVTQTPRYLIKTRGQQVTLSCSPISGHRSVSWYQQTPGQGLQFLFEYFSETQRNKGNFPGRFSGRQFSNSRSEMNVSTLELGDSALYLCASSPQTGSGSPLHFGNGTRLTVT.

This clonotype was seen more than once but under ten times. The CDR3 region is CASSGQTPYEQYF. Here the CDR3 DNA reads TGTGCCAGCAGTGGACAGACTCCTTACGAGCAGTACTTC. This rearrangement joins TRBV27 to TRBJ2-7; D is perhaps TRBD1 (6 bases). Germline CDR1 is MNHEY and CDR2 is SMNVEV (reference sequence). This CDR3 is 13 amino acids long. Trimming pared 5 bases from V and 4 bases from J, leaving 12 bases between.

This clonotype was seen ten or more times. The chain employs TRBV10-3 and TRBJ2-7; the D gene is possibly TRBD1 (5 bases). This CDR3 spans 12 amino acids. Germline CDR1 is ENHRY and CDR2 is SYGVKD. V lost 2 bases and J lost 4, with 6 bases in between. The CDR3 protein is CAISEGQYEQYF. CDR3 sequence (DNA): TGTGCCATCAGTGAGGGACAATACGAGCAGTACTTC.